This passage covers 24 T cell receptor beta chains from one sample sequenced in a study of shared clonotypes between healthy human individuals (dated by TCRdb to 2018 to 2021). Library preparation employed the immunoSEQ multiplex PCR assay. TCRdb took over this immuneACCESS table, retaining in-frame rearrangements with V and J assigned. Such tables are incomplete; in checked studies, under half of the missing clones stem from an unresolved V gene, and the remainder is unexplained. This sample has a few million clones in its table, and 92% of those were observed once. 0.3% to 0.45% of the sample is taken by the ten largest. Source material: naive CD4+ T cells from PBMCs. The cell subset or site label, read with the paper, signifies: CD45RA+ positively selected. These receptors all come from a man aged 18 to 30 in good health. Some clones in this sample may be carry-over from other donors' samples.

The CDR3 sequence: CASSVGSTGPSFSYEQYF. The CDR3, as DNA: TGTGCCAGCAGCGTAGGGTCGACAGGGCCTTCCTTCTCCTACGAGCAGTACTTC. The V and J genes are TRBV9 and TRBJ2-7, with 7 bases identical to TRBD1. Germline assignment: CDR1 SGDLS and CDR2 YYNGEE. V lost 0 bases to trimming and J lost 0 bases; unmatched junction nucleotides: 12. The CDR3 length is 18 residues. Combining the CDR3 with reference TRBV9 and TRBJ2-7 gives the whole variable domain DSGVTQTPKHLITATGQRVTLRCSPRSGDLSVYWYQQSLDQGLQFLIQYYNGEERAKGNILERFSAQQFPDLHSELNLSSLELGDSALYFCASSVGSTGPSFSYEQYFGPGTRLTVT.

The CDR3 bases are TGTGCCAGCAGCCTCGGGCGGGTATCCTACGAGCAGTACTTC. Translation: CASSLGRVSYEQYF. The chain carries TRBV7-9 and TRBJ2-7; tentative D call: TRBD2 (5 bases). The length of the CDR3 is 14 residues. The germline V and J ends were trimmed by 5 bases and 1 base, with 12 bases remaining between them. Germline V gene sequence: CDR1 SEHNR, CDR2 FQNEAQ (reference sequence). Supplemented by reference TRBV7-9 and TRBJ2-7, the full variable domain reads DTGVSQNPRHKITKRGQNVTFRCDPISEHNRLYWYRQTLGQGPEFLTYFQNEAQLEKSRLLSDRFSAERPKGSFSTLEIQRTEQGDSAMYLCASSLGRVSYEQYFGPGTRLTVT.

The chain recombines TRBV5-5 with TRBJ2-7, with D tentatively TRBD1 (6 bases). Germline CDR1 SGHKS, CDR2 YYEKEE (reference sequence). Deletions cut 4 bases from V and 0 bases from J, with 14 bases between. The CDR3 is 15 residues long. The CDR3 region is CASSLVGTLSYEQYF. CDR3 in DNA: TGTGCCAGCAGCCTCGTCGGGACACTCTCCTACGAGCAGTACTTC.

The chain joins TRBV6-5 to TRBJ1-2; D is ambiguous. This CDR3 spans 16 amino acids. Trimming took 1 base from V and 4 from J, leaving 16 bases between them. Germline V CDR1 and CDR2: MNHEY, SVGAGI. The CDR3 sequence is CASSYWYIGNSYGYTF. DNA of the CDR3: TGTGCCAGCAGTTACTGGTACATAGGAAATTCCTATGGCTACACCTTC.

The rearrangement links TRBV28 to TRBJ1-2; perhaps TRBD1 as D (5 bases). V dropped 7 bases and J dropped 8 bases, with 17 bases sitting between them. The germline V gene encodes CDR1 MDHEN and CDR2 SYDVKM. The CDR3 covers 13 residues. CDR3 protein: CASTQGGSRGYTF. Here the CDR3 DNA reads TGTGCCAGCACCCAGGGAGGGTCTCGAGGCTACACCTTC.

The chain uses TRBV4-3 and TRBJ2-1, with 10 bases lining up with TRBD1. V lost 1 base and J lost 6; bases outside the gene matches: 6. CDR1 is LGHNA, CDR2 YSLEER, per germline. The CDR3 consists of 16 residues. This chain's CDR3 is CASSQGWTGGVNEQFF. The CDR3, as DNA: TGCGCCAGCAGCCAAGGTTGGACAGGGGGGGTCAATGAGCAGTTCTTC.

The chain joins TRBV18 to TRBJ1-2; maybe TRBD1 (5 bases). The CDR3 extends over 15 amino acids. With 3 bases removed from V and 6 bases from J, the gap between germline ends came to 17 bases. The germline V gene encodes CDR1 KGHSH and CDR2 LQKENI. The CDR3 loop is CASSPRQSHMNGYTF. Written as DNA, the CDR3 is TGTGCCAGCTCACCGCGACAGAGCCACATGAATGGCTACACCTTC. Full variable domain (outside the CDR3, taken from reference TRBV18 and TRBJ1-2): NAGVMQNPRHLVRRRGQEARLRCSPMKGHSHVYWYRQLPEEGLKFMVYLQKENIIDESGMPKERFSAEFPKEGPSILRIQQVVRGDSAAYFCASSPRQSHMNGYTFGSGTRLTVV.

The chain recombines TRBV7-8 with TRBJ2-2, with a weak D call TRBD2 (5 bases). The CDR3 runs to 18 residues. CDR1 is SGHVS, CDR2 FQNEAQ, per germline. The germline V and J ends were trimmed by 0 bases and 0 bases, with 14 bases remaining between them. The CDR3 protein is CASSLALKRPSNTGELFF. CDR3 nucleotides: TGTGCCAGCAGCTTAGCGCTCAAGCGGCCTTCGAACACCGGGGAGCTGTTTTTT.

The genes are TRBV28 and TRBJ1-2; possibly TRBD1 for D (5 bases). This CDR3 spans 13 amino acids. Trimming left V 4 bases short and J 8 bases short, with 14 bases between. Germline CDR1 reads MDHEN; CDR2 reads SYDVKM. CDR3 amino acids: CASSSGGGIGYTF. In DNA form, the CDR3 reads TGTGCCAGCAGTTCGGGGGGAGGGATCGGCTACACCTTC.

This chain joins TRBV6-5 and TRBJ2-1, with a possible D match to TRBD1 (5 bases). V was shortened by 6 bases and J by 13 bases, with 22 bases between the two germline ends. The CDR3 contains 14 residues. The V gene's germline CDR1 is MNHEY and CDR2 SVGAGI. The CDR3 sequence is CASRNHSYDSEQFF. For the CDR3, the DNA is TGTGCCAGCAGGAACCACAGCTATGACAGTGAACAGTTCTTC.

This chain uses TRBV9 with TRBJ2-7; tentative D call: TRBD2 (6 bases). Deletions cut 4 bases from V and 4 bases from J, with 18 bases between. Germline V lookup: CDR1 SGDLS, CDR2 YYNGEE. CDR3 length: 15 amino acids. Here the CDR3 reads CASSPSRVAAYEQYF. CDR3 nucleotide sequence: TGTGCCAGCAGCCCTTCCCGGGTAGCGGCTTACGAGCAGTACTTC.

A few counts support this clone. At the DNA level, this CDR3 is encoded by other sequences in the same sample as well. The chain employs TRBV27 and TRBJ1-5, with D possibly matching TRBD1 (5 bases). This CDR3 spans 13 amino acids. Per germline, CDR1 MNHEY and CDR2 SMNVEV (reference sequence). The V and J ends lost 8 bases and 1 base respectively, with 9 bases between them. The chain's CDR3 is CASRRQSNQPQHF. The DNA of the CDR3 is TGTGCCAGCCGACGACAGAGCAATCAGCCCCAGCATTTT.

The chain employs TRBV25-1 and TRBJ1-4, with D perhaps TRBD1 (5 bases). The germline CDR1 and CDR2 sequences are MGHDK and SYGVNS. Between the trimmed V and J ends, which lost 5 bases and 6 bases, there was a span of 16 bases. The CDR3 spans 15 residues. This CDR3 is CASSSGQGPHEKLFF. DNA of the CDR3: TGTGCCAGCAGTTCTGGCCAGGGACCCCATGAAAAACTGTTTTTT.

The chain has TRBV7-2 and TRBJ1-6; 9 nucleotides align to TRBD1. The germline CDR1 and CDR2 sequences are SGHTA and FQGNSA. Trimming at V came to 5 bases and at J to 10 bases, leaving 6 bases not matched to a gene. The CDR3 is 14 amino acids. The CDR3 nucleotides are TGTGCCAGCAGCACGGGACAGGGAGTATCACCCCTCCACTTT. Amino acids: CASSTGQGVSPLHF.

The chain employs TRBV19 and TRBJ2-7, with a weak D call TRBD1 (6 bases). The CDR3 has 14 amino acids. CDR1 LNHDA and CDR2 SQIVND come from the germline V gene (reference sequence). V was cut by 5 bases and J by 2 bases, with 13 bases left in between. CDR3 sequence reads: CASSEPGQTYEQYF. CDR3 bases: TGTGCCAGTAGTGAACCAGGACAGACCTACGAGCAGTACTTC.

The J gene is TRBJ2-7, the V gene TRBV4-1, with 9 bases that match TRBD2. The CDR3 is 18 residues long. Germline V lookup: CDR1 MGHRA, CDR2 YSYEKL. The trim removed 4 bases at V and 2 bases at J, leaving 15 bases unmatched. In DNA, the CDR3 is TGCGCCAGCAGCCCAGGACTAGCGTTGTCGAGGACGACCTACGAGCAGTACTTC. Encoded protein: CASSPGLALSRTTYEQYF.

The chain recombines TRBV28 with TRBJ2-1, with 9 bases identical to TRBD1. Germline CDR1 MDHEN, CDR2 SYDVKM. The CDR3 consists of 14 residues. The ends lost 7 bases at V and 6 bases at J; junction bases unmatched: 7. The CDR3 loop is CASIVGTGPNEQFF. The CDR3 nucleotides are TGTGCCAGCATTGTCGGGACAGGGCCCAATGAGCAGTTCTTC.

The genes are TRBV4-2 and TRBJ2-1, with D possibly matching TRBD2 (6 bases). The CDR3 covers 17 residues. Trimming left V 5 bases short and J 0 bases short, with 17 bases between. Germline V gives CDR1 LGHNA, CDR2 YNFKEQ. The DNA for the CDR3 is TGTGCCAGCAGCACCCGACCCCTAGCGAACTCCTACAATGAGCAGTTCTTC. Translation: CASSTRPLANSYNEQFF.

V gene TRBV7-9 combines with J gene TRBJ2-1; 9 bases fit TRBD1. Germline V lookup: CDR1 SEHNR, CDR2 FQNEAQ (reference sequence). The V segment lost 5 bases and the J segment 6 bases; nucleotides outside the gene matches: 11. The CDR3 length is 16 residues. The CDR3 is CASSPWGTGRVNEQFF. The CDR3, as DNA: TGTGCCAGCAGCCCCTGGGGGACAGGGAGGGTCAATGAGCAGTTCTTC.

DNA of the CDR3: TGTGCTAGTGGTTTGGTACAGGGGACGAACACTGAAGCTTTCTTT. It codes for CASGLVQGTNTEAFF. This chain joins TRBV12-5 and TRBJ1-1, with 7 bases matching TRBD1. The CDR3 runs to 15 residues. The V and J ends lost 0 bases and 1 base, in that order; junction bases with no gene match: 2. The V gene's germline CDR1 is LGHNT and CDR2 FRNRAP.

This clone was recorded once. CDR3 coding DNA: TGTGCCAGCAGGTCCCCGGCTAACACTGAAGCTTTCTTT. This sequence encodes CASRSPANTEAFF. The V gene is TRBV6-6, the J gene TRBJ1-1; the D is unclear. The V end was cut by 6 bases, the J end by 2 bases, with 10 bases between. This CDR3 has 13 amino acids. Germline V lookup: CDR1 MNHNY, CDR2 SVGAGI (reference sequence).

V gene TRBV7-2 combines with J gene TRBJ2-5, with 10 bases identical to TRBD2. V shed 1 base and J 5 bases; nucleotides not matched to a gene: 10. Germline loops: CDR1 SGHTA, CDR2 FQGNSA. This CDR3 spans 17 amino acids. Here the CDR3 reads CASSLGGLAGVGETQYF. The CDR3 nucleotides read TGTGCCAGCAGCTTAGGCGGCCTAGCGGGAGTCGGTGAGACCCAGTACTTC.

The V gene is TRBV2, the J gene TRBJ2-7; D gene unclear. This CDR3 is built from 11 residues. Germline V gene data show CDR1 as SNHLY and CDR2 as FYNNEI. The V and J ends lost 5 bases and 7 bases respectively, with 9 bases between them. CDR3 bases: TGTGCCAGCAGTAGGAATGAGGAGCAGTACTTC. This encodes CASSRNEEQYF.

J is TRBJ2-1 and V is TRBV4-1; no definite D call. CDR3 size: 15 residues. The germline gives CDR1 MGHRA, CDR2 YSYEKL. Trimming pared 4 bases from V and 3 bases from J, leaving 13 bases between. CDR3 sequence (DNA): TGCGCCAGCAGCCCCCTGAGGTCGGGCTACAATGAGCAGTTCTTC. Amino acids: CASSPLRSGYNEQFF.